This is a list of T cell receptor beta chains from one sample in a study of cytomegalovirus exposure and HLA in healthy donors. Clones were read by immunoSEQ multiplex PCR, and TCRdb kept only the in-frame ones, dropping some. Counted here are 130,000 to 150,000 clones, roughly three quarters occurring once; the ten biggest clones make up 3.5% to 4%. Sequencing input: PBMCs. These receptor sequences come from a young man in good health and CMV-seronegative. Both conserved end residues are part of each CDR3. D genes are given only for firm matches. Size values are once, few and many counts, or a class for expanded clones, and some rows have none.

D gene: .
J gene: TRBJ1-4
CDR3 length: 12
V gene: TRBV2
clone size: .
CDR3 DNA: TGTGTCAGCAGTGGAAACTACCAAAACCCGGCCTTT
CDR3 protein: CVSSGNYQNPAF

D gene: TRBD1
J gene: TRBJ2-7
CDR3 length: 13
V gene: TRBV11-2
clone size: .
CDR3 DNA: TGTGCCAGCAGCTTAGGGACAGGGTACGAGCAGTACTTC
CDR3 protein: CASSLGTGYEQYF

D gene: TRBD1
J gene: TRBJ2-7
CDR3 length: 15
V gene: TRBV28
clone size: .
CDR3 DNA: TGTGCCAGCAGTTTACAGACAGGGTCTACCTACGAGCAGTACTTC
CDR3 protein: CASSLQTGSTYEQYF

D gene: .
J gene: TRBJ2-7
CDR3 length: 14
V gene: TRBV7-9
clone size: .
CDR3 DNA: TGTGCCAGCAGCTTACCAGGGGATAGGTACGAGCAGTACTTC
CDR3 protein: CASSLPGDRYEQYF

D gene: TRBD2
J gene: TRBJ2-7
CDR3 length: 20
V gene: TRBV2
clone size: .
CDR3 DNA: TGTGCCAGCAAGTATTTCGGGGGACTAGCGGGAGGGCCCTCGGCCGGGGAGCAGTACTTC
CDR3 protein: CASKYFGGLAGGPSAGEQYF

D gene: TRBD2
J gene: TRBJ2-1
CDR3 length: 14
V gene: TRBV19
clone size: .
CDR3 DNA: TGTGCCAGTTTTAGCGGGAGGGCCGAAAATGAGCAGTTCTTC
CDR3 protein: CASFSGRAENEQFF

D gene: .
J gene: TRBJ2-5
CDR3 length: 11
V gene: TRBV6-4
clone size: few
CDR3 DNA: TGTGCCAGCAGTCCGTCCCGGGAGCAGTACTTC
CDR3 protein: CASSPSREQYF

D gene: TRBD1
J gene: TRBJ1-1
CDR3 length: 15
V gene: TRBV11-2
clone size: .
CDR3 DNA: TGTGCCAGCAGTCAGAAAGACAGGGGGCAGAGTGAAGCTTTCTTT
CDR3 protein: CASSQKDRGQSEAFF

D gene: TRBD1
J gene: TRBJ2-3
CDR3 length: 15
V gene: TRBV2
clone size: .
CDR3 DNA: TGTGCCAGCAGGGGACAGGGATTAGGCACAGATACGCAGTATTTT
CDR3 protein: CASRGQGLGTDTQYF

D gene: TRBD1
J gene: TRBJ2-7
CDR3 length: 15
V gene: TRBV5-6
clone size: .
CDR3 DNA: TGTGCCAGCAGCTTGTCAGGGACAGAGTCCTCCGAGCAGTACTTC
CDR3 protein: CASSLSGTESSEQYF

D gene: .
J gene: TRBJ1-4
CDR3 length: 14
V gene: TRBV6-6
clone size: few
CDR3 DNA: TGTGCCAGCATCGAGCAGGCAACTAATGAAAAACTGTTTTTT
CDR3 protein: CASIEQATNEKLFF

D gene: .
J gene: TRBJ1-6
CDR3 length: 12
V gene: TRBV27
clone size: .
CDR3 DNA: TGTGCCAGCAGTTCGACAGCATCACCCCTCCACTTT
CDR3 protein: CASSSTASPLHF

D gene: TRBD2
J gene: TRBJ2-1
CDR3 length: 16
V gene: TRBV5-4
clone size: .
CDR3 DNA: TGTGCCAGCAGCACCCGCCTAGCGGGGGGGTACAATGAGCAGTTCTTC
CDR3 protein: CASSTRLAGGYNEQFF

D gene: .
J gene: TRBJ1-1
CDR3 length: 11
V gene: TRBV20-1
clone size: few
CDR3 DNA: TGCAGTGCTAGAAGTTCGGTTGAAGCTTTCTTT
CDR3 protein: CSARSSVEAFF

D gene: .
J gene: TRBJ2-1
CDR3 length: 13
V gene: TRBV7-3
clone size: .
CDR3 DNA: TGTGCCAGCAGCCGGGGGAGCCGCAATGAGCAGTTCTTC
CDR3 protein: CASSRGSRNEQFF